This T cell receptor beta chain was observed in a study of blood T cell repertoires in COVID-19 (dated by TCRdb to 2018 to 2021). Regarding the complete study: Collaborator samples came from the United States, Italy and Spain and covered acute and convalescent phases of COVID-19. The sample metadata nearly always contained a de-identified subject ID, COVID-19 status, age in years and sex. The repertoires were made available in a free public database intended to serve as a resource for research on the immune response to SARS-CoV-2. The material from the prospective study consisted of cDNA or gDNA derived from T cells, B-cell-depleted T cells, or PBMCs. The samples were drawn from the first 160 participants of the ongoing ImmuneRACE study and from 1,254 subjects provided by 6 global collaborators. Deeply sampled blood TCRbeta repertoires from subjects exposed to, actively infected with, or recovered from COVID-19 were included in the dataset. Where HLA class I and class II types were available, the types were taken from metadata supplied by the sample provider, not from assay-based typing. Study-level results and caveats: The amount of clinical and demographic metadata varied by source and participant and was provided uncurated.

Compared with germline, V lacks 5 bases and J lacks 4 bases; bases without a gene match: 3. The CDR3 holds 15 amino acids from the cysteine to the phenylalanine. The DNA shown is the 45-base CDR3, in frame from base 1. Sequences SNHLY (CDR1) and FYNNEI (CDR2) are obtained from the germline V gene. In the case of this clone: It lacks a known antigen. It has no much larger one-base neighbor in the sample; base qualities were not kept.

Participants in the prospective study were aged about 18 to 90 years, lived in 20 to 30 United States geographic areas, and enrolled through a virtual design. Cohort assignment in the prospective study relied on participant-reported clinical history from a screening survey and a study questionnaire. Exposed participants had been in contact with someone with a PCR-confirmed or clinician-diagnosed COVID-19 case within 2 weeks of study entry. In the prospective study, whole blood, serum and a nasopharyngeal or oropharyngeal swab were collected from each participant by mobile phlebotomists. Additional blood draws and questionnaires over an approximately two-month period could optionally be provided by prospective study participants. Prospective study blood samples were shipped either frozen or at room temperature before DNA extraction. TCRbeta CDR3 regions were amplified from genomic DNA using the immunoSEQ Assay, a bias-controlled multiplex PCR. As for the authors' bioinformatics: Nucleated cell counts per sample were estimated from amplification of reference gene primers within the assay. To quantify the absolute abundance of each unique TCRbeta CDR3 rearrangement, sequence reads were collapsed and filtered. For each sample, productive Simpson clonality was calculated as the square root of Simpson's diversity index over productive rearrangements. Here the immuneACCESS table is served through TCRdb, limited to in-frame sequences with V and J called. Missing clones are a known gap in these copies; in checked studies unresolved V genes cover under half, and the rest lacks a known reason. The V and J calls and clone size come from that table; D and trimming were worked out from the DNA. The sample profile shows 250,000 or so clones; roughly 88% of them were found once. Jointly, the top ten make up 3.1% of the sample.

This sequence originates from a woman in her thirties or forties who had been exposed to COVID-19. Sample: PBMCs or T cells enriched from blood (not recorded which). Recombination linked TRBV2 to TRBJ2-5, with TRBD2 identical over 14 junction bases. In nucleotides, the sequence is TGTGCCAGCAGTTCGACTAGCGGGAGGGGAGAGACCCAGTACTTC. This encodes CASSSTSGRGETQYF.